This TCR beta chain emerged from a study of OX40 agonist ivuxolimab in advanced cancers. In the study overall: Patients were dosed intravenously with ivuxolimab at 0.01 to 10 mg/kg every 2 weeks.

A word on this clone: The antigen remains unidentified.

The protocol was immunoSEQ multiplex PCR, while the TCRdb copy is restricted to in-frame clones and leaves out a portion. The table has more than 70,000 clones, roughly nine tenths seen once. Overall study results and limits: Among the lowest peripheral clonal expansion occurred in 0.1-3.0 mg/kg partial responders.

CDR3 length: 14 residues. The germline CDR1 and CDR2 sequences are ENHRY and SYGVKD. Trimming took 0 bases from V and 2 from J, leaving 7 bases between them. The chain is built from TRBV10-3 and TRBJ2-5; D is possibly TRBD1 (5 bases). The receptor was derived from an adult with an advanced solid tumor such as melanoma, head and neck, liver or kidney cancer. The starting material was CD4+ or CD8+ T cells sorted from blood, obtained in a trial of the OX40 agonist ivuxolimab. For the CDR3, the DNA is TGTGCCATCAGTGAGTCCAGGGCACAAGAGACCCAGTACTTC. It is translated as CAISESRAQETQYF.